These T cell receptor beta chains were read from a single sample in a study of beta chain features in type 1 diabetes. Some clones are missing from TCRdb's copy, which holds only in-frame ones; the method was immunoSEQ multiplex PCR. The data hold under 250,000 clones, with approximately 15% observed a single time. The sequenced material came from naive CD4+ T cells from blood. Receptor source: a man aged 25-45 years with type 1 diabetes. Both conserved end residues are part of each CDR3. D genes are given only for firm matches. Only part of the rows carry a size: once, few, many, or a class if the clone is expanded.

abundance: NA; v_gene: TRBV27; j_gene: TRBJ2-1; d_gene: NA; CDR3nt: TGTGCCAGCAGTTTAGAGCTCCCCTACAATGAGCAGTTCTTC; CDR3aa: CASSLELPYNEQFF
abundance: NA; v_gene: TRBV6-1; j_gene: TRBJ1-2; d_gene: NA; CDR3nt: TGTGCCAGCAGTGAGGGGTCGGGAGGGTATGGCTACACCTTC; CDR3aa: CASSEGSGGYGYTF
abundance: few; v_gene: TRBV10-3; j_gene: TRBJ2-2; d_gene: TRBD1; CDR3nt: TGTGCCACTCTGACAGGGGGCACCGAGAACACCGGGGAGCTGTTTTTT; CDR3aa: CATLTGGTENTGELFF
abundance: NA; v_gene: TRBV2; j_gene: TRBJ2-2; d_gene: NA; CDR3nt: TGTGCCAGCGCGGGGCCAGGGACCCCCGGGGAGCTGTTTTTT; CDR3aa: CASAGPGTPGELFF
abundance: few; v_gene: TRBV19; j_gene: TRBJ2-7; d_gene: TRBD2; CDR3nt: TGTGCCAGTAGTAGAAGCGGGAACTACGAGCAGTACTTC; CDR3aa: CASSRSGNYEQYF
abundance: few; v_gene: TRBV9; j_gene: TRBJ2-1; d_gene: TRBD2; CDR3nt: TGTGCCAGCAGCGTAGTGATAGCGGGGATCGGTTACAATGAGCAGTTCTTC; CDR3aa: CASSVVIAGIGYNEQFF
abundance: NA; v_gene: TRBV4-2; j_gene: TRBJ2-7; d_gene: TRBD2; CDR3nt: TGTGCCAGCAGCCAACCCGGGGGGGGTTCCTACGAGCAGTACTTC; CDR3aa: CASSQPGGGSYEQYF
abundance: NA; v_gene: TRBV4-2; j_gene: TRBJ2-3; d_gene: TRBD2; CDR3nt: TGTGCCAGCAGCCCGAGCGGGGGGACCACAGATACGCAGTATTTT; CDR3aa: CASSPSGGTTDTQYF
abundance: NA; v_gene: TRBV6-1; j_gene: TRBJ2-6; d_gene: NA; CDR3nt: TGTGCCAGCAGCCCAGGGTCTGGGGCCAACGTCCTGACTTTC; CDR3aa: CASSPGSGANVLTF
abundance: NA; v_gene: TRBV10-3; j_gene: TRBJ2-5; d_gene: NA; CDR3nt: TGTGCCATCAGTGCGGACAAATTCCAAGAGACCCAGTACTTC; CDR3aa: CAISADKFQETQYF
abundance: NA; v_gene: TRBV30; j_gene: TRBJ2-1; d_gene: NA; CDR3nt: TGTGCCTGGAGCGGGGGTTACAATGAGCAGTTCTTC; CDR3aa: CAWSGGYNEQFF
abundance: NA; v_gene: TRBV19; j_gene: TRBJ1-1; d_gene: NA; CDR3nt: TGTGCCAGTAGTACCCGCTTTGGGCACGAGAACACTGAAGCTTTCTTT; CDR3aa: CASSTRFGHENTEAFF
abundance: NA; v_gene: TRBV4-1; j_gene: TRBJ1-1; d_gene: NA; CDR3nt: TGCGCCAGCAGCCACCCACACGGGGGGAACACTGAAGCTTTCTTT; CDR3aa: CASSHPHGGNTEAFF
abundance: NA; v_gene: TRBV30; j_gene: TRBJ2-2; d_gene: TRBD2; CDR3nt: TGTGCCTGCGGCGCGATCCTACTAGCGGGGGGGTTCAACACCGGGGAGCTGTTTTTT; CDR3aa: CACGAILLAGGFNTGELFF
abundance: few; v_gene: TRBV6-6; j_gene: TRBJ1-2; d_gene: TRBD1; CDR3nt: TGTGCCAGCAGGGTAGGACAGGAATATGGCTACACCTTC; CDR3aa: CASRVGQEYGYTF
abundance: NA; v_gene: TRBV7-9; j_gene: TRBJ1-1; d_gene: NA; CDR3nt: TGTGCCAGCAGGGCGGGACGGTACACTGAAGCTTTCTTT; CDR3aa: CASRAGRYTEAFF
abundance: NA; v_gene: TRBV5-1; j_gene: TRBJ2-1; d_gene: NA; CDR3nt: TGCGCCAGCAGCTTGCCAGGGTCCTACAATGAGCAGTTCTTC; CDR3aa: CASSLPGSYNEQFF
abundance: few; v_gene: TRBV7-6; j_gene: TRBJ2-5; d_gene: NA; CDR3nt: TGTGCCAGCAGCTGGGGAGCGGAGCCCTTAGAGACCCAGTACTTC; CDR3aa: CASSWGAEPLETQYF
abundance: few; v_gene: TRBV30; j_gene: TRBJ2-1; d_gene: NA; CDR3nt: TGTGCCTGGAGTGCCCGTCGCGCCCCTTCTATTAATGAGCAGTTCTTC; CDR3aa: CAWSARRAPSINEQFF
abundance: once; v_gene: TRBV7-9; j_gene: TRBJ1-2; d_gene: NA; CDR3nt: TGTGCCAGCAGCACCGAAGGCGGCGAGGATGGCTACACCTTC; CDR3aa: CASSTEGGEDGYTF
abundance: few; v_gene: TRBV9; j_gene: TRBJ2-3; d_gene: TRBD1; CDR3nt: TGTGCCAGCAGCGCCCGGACAGGGGGCCTTGAAGATACGCAGTATTTT; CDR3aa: CASSARTGGLEDTQYF
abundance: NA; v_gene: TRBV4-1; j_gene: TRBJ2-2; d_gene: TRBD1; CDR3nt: TGCGCCAGCAGCCAATCCCGACAGGGCCCCACCGGGGAGCTGTTTTTT; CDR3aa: CASSQSRQGPTGELFF
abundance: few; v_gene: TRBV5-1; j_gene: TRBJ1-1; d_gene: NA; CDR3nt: TGCGCCAGCAGCTTGGATGGCGGGACCACTGAAGCTTTCTTT; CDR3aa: CASSLDGGTTEAFF
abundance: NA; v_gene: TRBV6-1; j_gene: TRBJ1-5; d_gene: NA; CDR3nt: TGTGCCAGCGGAGGACAGCTCAATCAGCCCCAGCATTTT; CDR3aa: CASGGQLNQPQHF
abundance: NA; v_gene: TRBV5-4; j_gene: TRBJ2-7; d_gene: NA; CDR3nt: TGTGCCAGCAGCTACAGGGCCGAGCAGTACTTC; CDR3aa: CASSYRAEQYF
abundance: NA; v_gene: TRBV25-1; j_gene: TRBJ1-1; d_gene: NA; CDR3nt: TGTGCCAGCAGTTCAACCGGGGGGAGTCAAGCTTTCTTT; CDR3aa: CASSSTGGSQAFF
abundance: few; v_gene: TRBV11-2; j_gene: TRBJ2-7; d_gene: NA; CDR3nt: TGTGCCAGCAGCGTGTTGACGGGGGTGGTCCACGAGCAGTACTTC; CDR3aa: CASSVLTGVVHEQYF
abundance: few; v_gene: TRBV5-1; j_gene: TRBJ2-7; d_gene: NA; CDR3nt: TGCGCCAGCAGCGTCATGGCGGGACGGTGGGACGAGCAGTACTTC; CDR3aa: CASSVMAGRWDEQYF
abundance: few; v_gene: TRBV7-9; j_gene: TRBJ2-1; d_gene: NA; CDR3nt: TGTGCCAGCAGCTCAGACAGGGGAGGGGAGCAGTTCTTC; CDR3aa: CASSSDRGGEQFF
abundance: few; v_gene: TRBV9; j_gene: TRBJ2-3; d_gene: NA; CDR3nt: TGTGCCAGCAGCGTAGGACCCGTTGGAGGGGATACGCAGTATTTT; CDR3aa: CASSVGPVGGDTQYF
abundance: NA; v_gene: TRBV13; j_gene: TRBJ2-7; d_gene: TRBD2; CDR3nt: TGTGCCAGCAGCTCCCCGCAGCGGGGGATTGACGAGCAGTACTTC; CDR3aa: CASSSPQRGIDEQYF
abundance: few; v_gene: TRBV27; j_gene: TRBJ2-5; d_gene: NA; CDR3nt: TGTGCCAGCAGTTTAGAAGGAGGGTCAGAGACCCAGTACTTC; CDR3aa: CASSLEGGSETQYF
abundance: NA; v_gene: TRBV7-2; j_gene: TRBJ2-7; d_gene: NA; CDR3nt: TGTGCCAGCAGCTTAGATCCAGGGATCCCCCTCTACGAGCAGTACTTC; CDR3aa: CASSLDPGIPLYEQYF
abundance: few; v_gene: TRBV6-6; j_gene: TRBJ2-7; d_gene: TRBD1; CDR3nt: TGTGCCAGCAGTTACTCGACCGGGACAGTTTCCTACGAGCAGTACTTC; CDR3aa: CASSYSTGTVSYEQYF
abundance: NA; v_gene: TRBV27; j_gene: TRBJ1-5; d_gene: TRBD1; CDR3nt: TGTGCCAGCAGTTTAGACAGGGGCAATCAGCCCCAGCATTTT; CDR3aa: CASSLDRGNQPQHF